This is a list of T cell receptor beta chains from one sample in a study of post-analysis software for immune sequencing data. MiXCR, run by TCRdb on the PCR reads, gives a single entry per CDR3 protein. The sample carries some 690,000 distinct CDR3 sequences, roughly 27% recorded once. Sequenced material: blood. These receptors were obtained from a girl between 10 and 17 years old with multiple sclerosis. Each CDR3 is given with its conserved first and last residue. The D gene is left open where the match is weak. For some rows the clone size is stated as once, few or many, or as a class when expanded; others skip it.

size | J | length | V | D | CDR3 | DNA
- | TRBJ2-6 | 18 | TRBV6-4 | TRBD1 | CASTVPGQGLSGANVLTF | TGTGCCAGCACCGTACCGGGACAGGGACTCTCTGGGGCCAACGTCCTGACTTTC
- | TRBJ1-5 | 14 | TRBV10-3 | - | CAISAAGQNQPQHF | TGTGCCATCAGTGCGGCCGGACAGAATCAGCCCCAGCATTTT
few | TRBJ2-1 | 15 | TRBV20-1 | TRBD2 | CSASTSGRDYNEQFF | TGCAGTGCTAGTACTAGCGGGAGGGACTACAATGAGCAGTTCTTC
- | TRBJ1-1 | 14 | TRBV6-1 | - | CASSPTWERTEAFF | TGTGCCAGCAGCCCCACATGGGAGAGGACTGAAGCTTTCTTT
few | TRBJ2-5 | 13 | TRBV6-1 | - | CASSEFIGAAQYF | TGTGCCAGCAGTGAATTTATCGGGGCGGCCCAGTACTTC
few | TRBJ2-1 | 17 | TRBV6-1 | TRBD2 | CATPFPGLAGRNNEQFF | TGCGCTACACCATTCCCGGGACTAGCGGGACGAAACAATGAGCAGTTCTTC
few | TRBJ2-1 | 16 | TRBV20-1 | - | CSASPPTVRGVNEQFF | TGCAGTGCTAGTCCCCCCACTGTTCGTGGAGTCAATGAGCAGTTCTTC
few | TRBJ2-2 | 13 | TRBV7-2 | - | CASSLVGGGELFF | TGTGCCAGCAGCTTAGTGGGGGGCGGGGAGCTGTTTTTT
few | TRBJ2-7 | 17 | TRBV20-1 | - | CSARTFRTGASSYEQYF | TGCAGTGCTAGAACATTTCGGACTGGGGCGAGCTCCTACGAGCAGTACTTC
once | TRBJ2-7 | 14 | TRBV3-1 | - | CASSQATASYEQYF | TGTGCCAGCAGCCAAGCCACGGCCTCCTACGAGCAGTACTTC
many | TRBJ2-7 | 14 | TRBV20-1 | - | CSGTFRTEAYEQYF | TGCAGTGGAACTTTCAGGACAGAGGCATACGAGCAGTACTTC
many | TRBJ2-7 | 15 | TRBV20-1 | TRBD2 | CSAAPPSGSSDEQYF | TGCAGTGCCGCCCCCCCTAGCGGGAGTTCGGACGAGCAGTACTTC
few | TRBJ2-1 | 15 | TRBV9 | - | CASSVDAGTYNEQFF | TGTGCCAGCAGCGTAGACGCGGGCACATACAATGAGCAGTTCTTC
few | TRBJ1-2 | 14 | TRBV18 | - | CASSLGHTNYGYTF | TGTGCCAGCTCACTCGGACACACTAACTATGGCTACACCTTC
few | TRBJ1-2 | 15 | TRBV6-5 | - | CASSSPGGTNYGYTF | TGTGCCAGCAGTTCCCCGGGCGGGACTAACTATGGCTACACCTTC
few | TRBJ2-6 | 13 | TRBV6-5 | - | CASSPTGGNVLTF | TGTGCCAGCAGCCCGACAGGTGGTAACGTCCTGACTTTC
- | TRBJ1-2 | 14 | TRBV4-1 | TRBD1 | CASRLGGGNYGYTF | TGCGCCAGCAGGTTGGGAGGGGGCAACTATGGCTACACCTTC
- | TRBJ2-5 | 14 | TRBV27 | - | CASSRSGSQETQYF | TGTGCCAGCAGTCGAAGCGGGTCCCAAGAGACCCAGTACTTC
- | TRBJ1-2 | 15 | TRBV12-3/TRBV12-4 | TRBD1 | CASSHPQGATSGYTF | TGTGCCAGCAGTCACCCACAGGGGGCCACGTCGGGCTACACCTTC
few | TRBJ2-6 | 16 | TRBV20-1 | TRBD1 | CSATQGANSGANVLTF | TGCAGTGCGACACAGGGGGCGAACTCTGGGGCCAACGTCCTGACTTTC
- | TRBJ1-2 | 14 | TRBV3-1 | - | CASSHGLGEAGYTF | TGTGCCAGCAGCCATGGACTGGGAGAAGCTGGCTACACCTTC
- | TRBJ2-2 | 14 | TRBV7-9 | - | CAISLQANTGELFF | TGTGCCATCAGCTTACAGGCGAACACCGGGGAGCTGTTTTTT
- | TRBJ2-5 | 13 | TRBV29-1 | TRBD1 | CSVQTGWEGTQYF | TGCAGCGTTCAGACAGGGTGGGAAGGGACCCAGTACTTC
- | TRBJ1-5 | 13 | TRBV24-1 | - | CATSDLGGQPQHF | TGTGCCACCAGTGATTTGGGTGGTCAGCCCCAGCATTTT
- | TRBJ2-7 | 16 | TRBV12-5 | TRBD1 | CASGLDRGLYSYEQYF | TGTGCTAGTGGTTTGGACAGGGGGCTTTACTCCTACGAGCAGTACTTC
few | TRBJ1-2 | 12 | TRBV20-1 | - | CSARGGWDGYTF | TGCAGTGCTAGGGGGGGGTGGGATGGCTACACCTTC
- | TRBJ2-3 | 13 | TRBV20-1 | - | CSTPGRTSDTQYF | TGCAGTACCCCGGGACGGACGTCAGATACGCAGTATTTT
few | TRBJ2-1 | 16 | TRBV28 | TRBD1 | CASSHPTGFILNEQFF | TGTGCCAGCAGTCACCCGACAGGGTTTATCCTGAATGAGCAGTTCTTC
many | TRBJ2-3 | 11 | TRBV6-5 | - | CASSYSDTQYF | TGTGCCAGCAGTTATTCAGATACGCAGTATTTT
few | TRBJ1-6 | 15 | TRBV12-3/TRBV12-4 | - | CASSFFGEGNSPLHF | TGTGCCAGCAGTTTTTTTGGTGAGGGTAATTCACCCCTCCACTTT